The clone carrying this TCR beta chain has at least ten counts. V lost 2 bases and J lost 3, with 11 bases in between. CDR1 and CDR2 from the germline V gene are SGHRS and YFSETQ. This CDR3 has 14 amino acids. Individual cDNA molecules each received unique molecular identifiers attached to them. A single record per CDR3 protein comes from TCRdb applying MiXCR to the 5' RACE reads. The table records about 58,000 distinct CDR3 sequences, about 13% of them present only once. The data derive from a study of early T cells in non-severe SARS-CoV-2 infection. The clonotype originates from an adult who was a healthcare worker with PCR-confirmed SARS-CoV-2 infection or an uninfected control (not recorded which). Specimen: whole blood. This chain joins TRBV5-1 and TRBJ2-5; D uncertain. The CDR3 region has the DNA TGCGCCAGCAGCTTAATCCACAGAAAAGAGACCCAGTACTTC. Translating gives CASSLIHRKETQYF.